This record concerns one T cell receptor (beta chain) sequence. This sample stems from a study of blood T cell repertoires in COVID-19. At the level of the study: Acute and convalescent COVID-19 specimens originated in the United States, Italy and Spain.

TCRdb's copy holds only in-frame clones and misses some; the assay was immunoSEQ multiplex PCR. The repertoire holds more than 85,000 clones, with 70% to 85% as singletons. With 8 bases clipped from V and 8 bases from J, the junction kept 10 bases outside the gene matches. From germline, CDR1 is WNHNN and CDR2 SYGVQD (reference sequence). The CDR3 covers 15 residues. The sequence was obtained from a man aged 65-85 years with acute or convalescent COVID-19. This sequence joins TRBV10-1 and TRBJ2-1, with 12 nucleotides matching TRBD2. Source material: peripheral blood. This CDR3 is CASSLGLAGSDEQFF. For the CDR3, the DNA is TGCGCCAGCTCCCTGGGACTAGCGGGCTCCGATGAGCAGTTCTTC.